One and the same sample provided the 20 T cell receptor beta chains below, sequenced in a study of T cell responses to AZD1222 COVID-19 vaccine. The table came from immunoSEQ multiplex PCR; TCRdb's copy has only in-frame clones and leaves some out. The sample carries approximately 68,000 clones, around 90% recorded once. Material: peripheral blood, obtained on day 0 of AZD1222 vaccination. The receptors come from an adult in good health.

This sequence joins TRBV19 and TRBJ1-5; maybe TRBD1 (6 bases). Germline V gene lookup returns CDR1 LNHDA and CDR2 SQIVND (reference sequence). V lost 8 bases and J lost 4, with 18 bases in between. The CDR3 length is 15 residues. The CDR3 sequence is CASSPARGDNQPQHF. CDR3 bases: TGTGCCAGTTCCCCGGCAAGGGGGGATAATCAGCCCCAGCATTTT.

The CDR3 sequence is CASSFREGYNEQFF. The CDR3 region has the DNA TGTGCCAGCAGCTTTAGGGAGGGTTACAATGAGCAGTTCTTC. This chain links TRBV9 with TRBJ2-1; 7 nucleotides line up with TRBD2. The germline V gene has CDR1 SGDLS and CDR2 YYNGEE. CDR3 length equals 14 residues. The V and J ends lost 4 bases and 4 bases, in that order; junction bases with no gene match: 5.

The count of this clone is one. The V call is TRBV9, the J call TRBJ1-4; the D gene is possibly TRBD1 (6 bases). This CDR3 comprises 15 residues. V gave up 3 bases and J gave up 8 bases, with 17 bases separating them. CDR1 and CDR2 from the germline V gene are SGDLS and YYNGEE. The CDR3 reads CASSAETGLGEKLFF. CDR3 in DNA: TGTGCCAGCAGCGCAGAGACAGGATTGGGGGAAAAACTGTTTTTT.

A few counts support this clone. The gene calls are TRBV3-1 (or the pseudogene TRBV3-2) and TRBJ2-1; tentative D call: TRBD2 (7 bases). Germline CDR1 and CDR2: LGHDT and YNNKEL (reference sequence). Trimming removed 4 bases at V and 6 bases at J, with 19 bases between. The CDR3 is 16 amino acids. Here the CDR3 reads CASSLPGAGVLNEQFF. The CDR3 bases are TGTGCCAGCAGCCTCCCGGGGGCGGGGGTCCTCAATGAGCAGTTCTTC.

This rearrangement joins TRBV12-5 to TRBJ1-1; D gene uncertain. V was clipped by 1 base and J by 4 bases, with 7 bases between them. The germline V gene encodes CDR1 LGHNT and CDR2 FRNRAP. CDR3 length: 13 residues. CDR3 nucleotides: TGTGCTAGTGGTTTGGACGAGTCCACTGAAGCTTTCTTT. Translation gives CASGLDESTEAFF.

The rearrangement uses TRBV28 and TRBJ1-5; a weak D match, TRBD1 (5 bases). CDR3 length: 15 amino acids. Germline V gene sequence: CDR1 MDHEN, CDR2 SYDVKM. V was clipped by 2 bases and J by 3 bases, with 11 bases between them. The CDR3 bases are TGTGCCAGCAGTTTAGGGTGGGGGAACAATCAGCCCCAGCATTTT. Translated: CASSLGWGNNQPQHF.

This clone was recorded once. The rearrangement uses TRBV5-4 and TRBJ2-7; D possibly corresponds to TRBD2 (6 bases). V gave up 3 bases and J gave up 0 bases, with 13 bases separating them. CDR1 and CDR2 from the germline V gene are SGHNT and YYREEE (reference sequence). CDR3 length: 15 amino acids. CDR3 nucleotides: TGTGCCAGCAGCTCGGGGGTACTCAGCTCCTACGAGCAGTACTTC. It is translated as CASSSGVLSSYEQYF.

The chain couples TRBV5-1 to TRBJ1-2; perhaps TRBD1 as D (5 bases). CDR1 is SGHRS and CDR2 is YFSETQ in the germline V gene. This CDR3 has 15 residues. V was trimmed by 2 bases and J by 6 bases, leaving 17 bases between them. The CDR3 is CASSFLTPGHDGYTF. The CDR3 nucleotides are TGCGCCAGCAGCTTCCTGACTCCGGGGCACGATGGCTACACCTTC.

The CDR3 protein is CASSGTGGMYEQYF. The CDR3 DNA reads as TGTGCCAGCAGCGGGACAGGGGGCATGTACGAGCAGTACTTC. The chain employs TRBV9 and TRBJ2-7, with 11 positions matching TRBD1. Germline V lookup: CDR1 SGDLS, CDR2 YYNGEE. The CDR3 is 14 residues long. After removal of 3 bases from V and 4 bases from J, the junction contained 3 bases not matched to a gene. Drawing the rest from reference TRBV9 and TRBJ2-7, the complete variable domain is DSGVTQTPKHLITATGQRVTLRCSPRSGDLSVYWYQQSLDQGLQFLIQYYNGEERAKGNILERFSAQQFPDLHSELNLSSLELGDSALYFCASSGTGGMYEQYFGPGTRLTVT.

This chain joins TRBV2 and TRBJ2-7; 7 bases match TRBD1. Germline V gene sequence: CDR1 SNHLY, CDR2 FYNNEI. V gave up 6 bases and J gave up 2 bases; unmatched junction bases: 7. The CDR3 loop spans 14 amino acids. CDR3 sequence (DNA): TGTGCCAGCAGGGCGGACAGGAATGCCTACGAGCAGTACTTC. Encoded protein: CASRADRNAYEQYF.

The gene calls are TRBV19 and TRBJ1-1, with 11 nucleotides matching TRBD1. The CDR3 runs to 14 residues. The germline V gene has CDR1 LNHDA and CDR2 SQIVND (reference sequence). Unmatched junction bases numbered 5, after V lost 6 bases and J lost 5 bases. The CDR3 nucleotides read TGTGCCAGTAGCCAGGGACAGGGGGGGACTGAAGCTTTCTTT. It is translated as CASSQGQGGTEAFF.

The chain recombines TRBV19 with TRBJ2-5; D uncertain. The germline V and J ends were trimmed by 4 bases and 0 bases, with 12 bases remaining between them. Germline V gene lookup returns CDR1 LNHDA and CDR2 SQIVND (reference sequence). This CDR3 has 15 amino acids. CDR3 amino acids: CASSRALWYQETQYF. CDR3 sequence (DNA): TGTGCCAGTAGTAGGGCGTTGTGGTACCAAGAGACCCAGTACTTC.

The chain combines TRBV6-5 with TRBJ1-6; D uncertain. Germline V CDR1 and CDR2: MNHEY, SVGAGI. Trimming cost V 11 bases and J 6 bases, with 14 bases left between them. The CDR3 sequence is 13 residues long. The CDR3 DNA is TGTGCCGGAAGATCCTTCTCTAATTCACCCCTCCACTTT. Its translation is CAGRSFSNSPLHF.

The rearrangement joins TRBV6-5 to TRBJ1-6; TRBD1 matches 7 bases. Trimming at V came to 9 bases and at J to 10 bases, leaving 9 bases not matched to a gene. The CDR3 runs 13 residues. The germline V gene has CDR1 MNHEY and CDR2 SVGAGI. The chain's CDR3 is CASTTGQRSPLHF. The CDR3 nucleotides are TGTGCCAGTACGACGGGACAGAGGTCACCCCTCCACTTT.

The chain combines TRBV18 with TRBJ2-7; D may be TRBD1 or TRBD2 (6 bases each). V lost 1 base and J lost 5, with 15 bases in between. CDR3 length: 15 residues. The germline CDR1 and CDR2 sequences are KGHSH and LQKENI. The CDR3 loop is CASSPQWGARDEQYF. CDR3 DNA sequence: TGTGCCAGCTCACCACAGTGGGGGGCGCGCGACGAGCAGTACTTC.

The V call is TRBV6-2 or TRBV6-3, the J call TRBJ2-2, with a possible D match to TRBD2 (5 bases). Looked up from germline, CDR1 is MNHEY and CDR2 is SVGEGT. Trimming left V 3 bases short and J 1 base short, with 12 bases between. CDR3 length equals 16 residues. CDR3 nucleotide sequence: TGTGCCAGCAGTTATTTCGGTGAGGGGAACACCGGGGAGCTGTTTTTT. As protein: CASSYFGEGNTGELFF.

This clone has only one observation. The rearrangement joins TRBV3-1 (or the pseudogene TRBV3-2) to TRBJ1-4, with TRBD1 matching over 10 bases. The CDR3 runs to 14 residues. The germline V gene encodes CDR1 LGHDT and CDR2 YNNKEL (reference sequence). V lost 5 bases and J lost 11; bases outside the gene matches: 8. DNA of the CDR3: TGTGCCAGCAGCAGACCCGGGACAGGGGTCAAACTGTTTTTT. This sequence encodes CASSRPGTGVKLFF.

The chain combines TRBV29-1 with TRBJ1-1; TRBD1 matches at 7 bases. Germline values: CDR1 SQVTM, CDR2 ANQGSEA. This CDR3 comprises 13 residues. V shed 7 bases, J shed 1 base, and the junction held 6 bases outside the gene matches. This CDR3 reads CSAGSGGNTEAFF. As DNA, the CDR3 is TGCAGCGCAGGATCAGGGGGGAACACTGAAGCTTTCTTT.

V gene TRBV5-1 combines with J gene TRBJ2-3; 15 nucleotides line up with TRBD2. Germline V lookup: CDR1 SGHRS, CDR2 YFSETQ. Losses at the gene ends were 4 bases for V and 1 base for J; bases not matched to a gene: 4. The CDR3 extends over 17 amino acids. The CDR3 is CASSRTSGGAGTDTQYF. The DNA of the CDR3 is TGCGCCAGCAGCCGGACTAGCGGGGGGGCCGGCACAGATACGCAGTATTTT.

The genes are TRBV28 and TRBJ2-7; D remains ambiguous. The V end lost 4 bases, the J end lost 3 bases, and 16 bases lay between the germline ends. This CDR3 region has 15 residues. CDR1 MDHEN and CDR2 SYDVKM come from the germline V gene. In nucleotides, the CDR3 is TGTGCCAGCAGTTCAGAAAGGGTTTCTCGCTACGAGCAGTACTTC. Amino acids: CASSSERVSRYEQYF.